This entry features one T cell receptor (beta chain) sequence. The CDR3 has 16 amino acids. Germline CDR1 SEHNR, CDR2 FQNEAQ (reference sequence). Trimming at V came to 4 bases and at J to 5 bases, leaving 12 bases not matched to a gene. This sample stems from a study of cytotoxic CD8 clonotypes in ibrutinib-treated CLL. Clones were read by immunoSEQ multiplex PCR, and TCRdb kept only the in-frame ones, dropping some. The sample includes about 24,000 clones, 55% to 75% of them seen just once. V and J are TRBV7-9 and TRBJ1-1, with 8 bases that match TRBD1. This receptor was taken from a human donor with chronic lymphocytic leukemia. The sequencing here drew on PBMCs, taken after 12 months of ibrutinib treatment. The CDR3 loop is CASSSRTGQGGTEAFF. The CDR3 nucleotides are TGTGCCAGCAGCTCAAGGACAGGGCAAGGGGGAACTGAAGCTTTCTTT.